This TCR beta chain was captured by sequencing in a study of post-analysis software for immune sequencing data. Findings and limits, study-wide: Multiple sclerosis was associated with a significant reduction in normalized Chao1 diversity relative to controls. Higher frequency in patients than in controls was seen for 5 or 6 TRBV segments, with TRBV5-6, TRBV5-1 and TRBV20-1 among them.

Comments on this clonotype: The antigen is not known. The junction and the germline gene differ at one end; a read error may be behind it.

Unique-molecular-identifier-tagged TCR beta cDNA libraries were used. Starting from approximately 1 to 10 million T cells, the study yielded about half a million cDNA molecules. TCRdb processed the PCR reads anew with MiXCR; each CDR3 protein has one entry. Of a few hundred thousand distinct CDR3 sequences listed, roughly 35% are singletons. This CDR3 is built from 14 residues. CDR1 is SSHAT, CDR2 FNYEAQ, per germline (reference sequence). Sequenced: blood. The clonotype comes from a girl between 5 and 17 years old with multiple sclerosis. This chain joins TRBV7-7 and TRBJ2-5; a possible D gene is TRBD1 (5 bases). DNA for the CDR3: TGTGCTAGCAGCCCGGACAACCTCCAAGAGACCCGGTACTTC. This translates into CASSPDNLQETRYF.